Presented here are 3 T cell receptor beta chains from one specimen sequenced in a study of cytomegalovirus exposure and HLA in healthy donors. PCR primers comprised 60 Vbeta and 13 Jbeta primers. Measured with immunoSEQ multiplex PCR; TCRdb has only the in-frame clones, and not every one. The sample yields about 140,000 clones, roughly three quarters seen once. Sequencing was performed on PBMCs. Receptors originate from a man younger than 30 in good health and CMV-seronegative.

The chain is built from TRBV5-1 and TRBJ1-1; D gene unclear. V dropped 4 bases and J dropped 10 bases, with 14 bases sitting between them. This CDR3 is 12 amino acids long. Germline assignment: CDR1 SGHRS and CDR2 YFSETQ. CDR3 region: CASSPDSNRAFF. The CDR3 DNA reads as TGCGCCAGCAGCCCTGACTCCAATCGAGCTTTCTTT.

This clone was seen once. This chain connects TRBV29-1 to TRBJ1-2; 8 bases agree with TRBD1. This CDR3 spans 12 amino acids. J lost 3 bases, V lost 5 bases, and 2 bases had no gene match. Germline CDR1 is SQVTM and CDR2 is ANQGSEA. This chain's CDR3 is CSVSDRDYGYTF. Here the CDR3 DNA reads TGCAGCGTTTCGGACAGGGACTATGGCTACACCTTC.

This rearrangement joins TRBV30 to TRBJ1-1; D uncertain. Per germline, CDR1 GTSNPN and CDR2 SVGIG (reference sequence). CDR3 length equals 13 residues. V shed 5 bases and J shed 0 bases, with 10 bases lying between them. The CDR3 nucleotides read TGTGCCTGGGCCAGGTCCATGAACACTGAAGCTTTCTTT. This translates into CAWARSMNTEAFF.